This TCR beta chain was captured by sequencing in a study of cytomegalovirus exposure and HLA in healthy donors. Study-level points and caveats: In a later analysis, V- and J-gene trimming of beta chains associated with a DCLRE1C missense variant, replicated independently. Reportedly, fewer N-insertions than the roughly 700-donor mean appeared in an Asian-associated ancestry cluster in a later analysis.

This CDR3 is built from 13 residues. In germline, CDR1 is GTSNPN, CDR2 SVGIG (reference sequence). The V end was cut by 3 bases, the J end by 6 bases, with 15 bases between. Participants comprised healthy donors of bone marrow. The donors, nominally healthy at sampling, likely had unrecorded immune exposures. Concerning this clone: Its target is not known.

PCR employed 60 Vbeta and 13 Jbeta primers. TCRdb's table, derived via immunoSEQ multiplex PCR, lists solely in-frame clones and lacks some. Of some 200,000 clones in the sample, less than 80% are singletons; the top ten hold roughly 2.9%. J is TRBJ2-7 and V is TRBV30, with D possibly being TRBD2 (5 bases). The receptor was isolated from a man between 35 and 55 years old in good health and CMV-seronegative. Sequencing used PBMCs. The CDR3 loop is CAWSGGARAEQYF. In DNA, the CDR3 is TGTGCCTGGAGCGGCGGAGCGCGGGCCGAGCAGTACTTC.